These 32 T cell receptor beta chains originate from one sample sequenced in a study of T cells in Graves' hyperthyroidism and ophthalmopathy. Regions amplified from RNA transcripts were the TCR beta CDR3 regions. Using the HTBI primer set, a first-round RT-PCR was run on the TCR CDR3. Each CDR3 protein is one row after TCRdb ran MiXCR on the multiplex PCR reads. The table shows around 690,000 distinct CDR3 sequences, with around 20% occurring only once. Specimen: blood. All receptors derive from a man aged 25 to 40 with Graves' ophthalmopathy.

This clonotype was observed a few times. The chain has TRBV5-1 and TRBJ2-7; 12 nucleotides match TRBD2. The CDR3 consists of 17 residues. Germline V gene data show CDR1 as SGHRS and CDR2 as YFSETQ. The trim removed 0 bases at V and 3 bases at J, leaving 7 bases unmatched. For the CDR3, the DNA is TGCGCCAGCAGCTTGGGGACTAGCGGGACCGCTTACTACGAGCAGTACTTC. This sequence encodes CASSLGTSGTAYYEQYF.

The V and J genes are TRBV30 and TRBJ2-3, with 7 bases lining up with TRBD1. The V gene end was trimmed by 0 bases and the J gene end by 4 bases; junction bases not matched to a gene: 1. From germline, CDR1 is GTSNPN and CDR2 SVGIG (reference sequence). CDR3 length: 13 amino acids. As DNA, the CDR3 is TGTGCCTGGAGTGTTGACAGGGCAGATACGCAGTATTTT. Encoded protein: CAWSVDRADTQYF.

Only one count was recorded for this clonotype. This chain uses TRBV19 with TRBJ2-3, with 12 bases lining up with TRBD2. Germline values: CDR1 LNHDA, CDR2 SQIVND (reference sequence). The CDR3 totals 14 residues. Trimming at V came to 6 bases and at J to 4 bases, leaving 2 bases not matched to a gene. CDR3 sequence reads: CASRTSGSPDTQYF. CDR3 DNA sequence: TGTGCCAGTAGGACTAGCGGGAGCCCAGATACGCAGTATTTT.

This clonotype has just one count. The CDR3 here is CASSFNRGNTGELFF. CDR3 sequence (DNA): TGTGCCAGCAGCTTCAACAGGGGGAACACCGGGGAGCTGTTTTTT. V and J are TRBV7-3 and TRBJ2-2; 7 bases agree with TRBD1. Germline lookup yields CDR1 SGHTA and CDR2 FQGTGA. The CDR3 has 15 amino acids. Unmatched junction bases numbered 2, after V lost 3 bases and J lost 1 base. Together with reference TRBV7-3 and TRBJ2-2, the CDR3 gives the full variable domain: GAGVSQTPSNKVTEKGKYVELRCDPISGHTALYWYRQSLGQGPEFLIYFQGTGAADDSGLPNDRFFAVRPEGSVSTLKIQRTERGDSAVYLCASSFNRGNTGELFFGEGSRLTVL.

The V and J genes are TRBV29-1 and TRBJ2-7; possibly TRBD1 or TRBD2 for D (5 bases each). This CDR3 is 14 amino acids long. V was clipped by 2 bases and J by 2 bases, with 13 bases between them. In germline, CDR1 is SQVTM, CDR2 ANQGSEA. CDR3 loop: CSVETRGQTYEQYF. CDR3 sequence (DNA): TGCAGCGTTGAAACCCGGGGCCAAACCTACGAGCAGTACTTC.

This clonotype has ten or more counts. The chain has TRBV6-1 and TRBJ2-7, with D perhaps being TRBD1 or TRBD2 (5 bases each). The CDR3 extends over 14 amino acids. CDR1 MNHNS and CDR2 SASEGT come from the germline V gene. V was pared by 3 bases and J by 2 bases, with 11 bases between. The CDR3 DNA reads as TGTGCCAGCAGTGACGCGTGGGGGACCTACGAGCAGTACTTC. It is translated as CASSDAWGTYEQYF.

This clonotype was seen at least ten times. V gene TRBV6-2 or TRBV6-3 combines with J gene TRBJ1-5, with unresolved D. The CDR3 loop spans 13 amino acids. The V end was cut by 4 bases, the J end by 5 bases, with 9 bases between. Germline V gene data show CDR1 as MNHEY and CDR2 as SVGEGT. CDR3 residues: CASSSRTYQPQHF. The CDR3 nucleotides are TGTGCCAGCAGTTCTCGAACCTATCAGCCCCAGCATTTT.

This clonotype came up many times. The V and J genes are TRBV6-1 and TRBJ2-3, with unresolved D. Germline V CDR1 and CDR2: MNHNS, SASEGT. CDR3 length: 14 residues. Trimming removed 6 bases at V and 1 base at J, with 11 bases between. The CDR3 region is CASRMETGTDTQYF. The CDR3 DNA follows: TGTGCCAGCAGAATGGAGACCGGCACAGATACGCAGTATTTT.

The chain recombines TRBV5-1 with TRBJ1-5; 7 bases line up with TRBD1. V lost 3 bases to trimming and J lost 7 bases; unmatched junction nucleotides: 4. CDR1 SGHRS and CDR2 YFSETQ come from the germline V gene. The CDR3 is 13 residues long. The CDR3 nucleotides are TGCGCCAGCAGCTACAGGGGAGAACAGCCCCAGCATTTT. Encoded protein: CASSYRGEQPQHF. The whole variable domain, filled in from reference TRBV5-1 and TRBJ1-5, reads KAGVTQTPRYLIKTRGQQVTLSCSPISGHRSVSWYQQTPGQGLQFLFEYFSETQRNKGNFPGRFSGRQFSNSRSEMNVSTLELGDSALYLCASSYRGEQPQHFGDGTRLSIL.

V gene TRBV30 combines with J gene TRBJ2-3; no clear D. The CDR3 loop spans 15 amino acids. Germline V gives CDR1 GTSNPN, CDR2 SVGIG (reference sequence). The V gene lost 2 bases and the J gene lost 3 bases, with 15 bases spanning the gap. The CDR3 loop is CAWSLLDGRTDTQYF. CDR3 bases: TGTGCCTGGAGTCTCCTGGACGGTAGAACAGATACGCAGTATTTT.

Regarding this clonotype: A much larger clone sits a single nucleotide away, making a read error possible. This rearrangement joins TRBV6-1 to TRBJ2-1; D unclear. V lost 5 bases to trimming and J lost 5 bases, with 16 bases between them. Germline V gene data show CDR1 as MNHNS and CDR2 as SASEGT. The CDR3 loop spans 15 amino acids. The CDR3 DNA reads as TGTGCCAGCAGTAAGGGCCCTTCTCCCCACAATGAGCAGTTCTTC. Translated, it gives CASSKGPSPHNEQFF.

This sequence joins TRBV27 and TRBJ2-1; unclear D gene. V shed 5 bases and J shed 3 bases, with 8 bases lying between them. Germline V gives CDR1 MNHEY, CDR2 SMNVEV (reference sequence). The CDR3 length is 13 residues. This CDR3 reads CASSIRDYNEQFF. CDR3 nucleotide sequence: TGTGCCAGCAGTATAAGGGACTACAATGAGCAGTTCTTC.

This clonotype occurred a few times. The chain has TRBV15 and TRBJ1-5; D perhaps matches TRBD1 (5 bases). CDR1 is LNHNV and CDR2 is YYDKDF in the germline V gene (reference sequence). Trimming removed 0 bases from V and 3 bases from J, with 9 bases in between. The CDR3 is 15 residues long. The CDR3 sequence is CATSRDGGVNQPQHF. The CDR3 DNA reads TGTGCCACCAGCAGAGACGGAGGGGTCAATCAGCCCCAGCATTTT.

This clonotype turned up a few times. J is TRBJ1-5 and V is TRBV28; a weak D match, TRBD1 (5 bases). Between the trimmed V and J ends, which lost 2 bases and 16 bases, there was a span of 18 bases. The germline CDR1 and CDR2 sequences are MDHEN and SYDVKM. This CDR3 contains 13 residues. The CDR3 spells CASSLPVGTRVHF. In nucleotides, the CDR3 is TGTGCCAGCAGTTTACCCGTGGGGACGAGGGTCCATTTT.

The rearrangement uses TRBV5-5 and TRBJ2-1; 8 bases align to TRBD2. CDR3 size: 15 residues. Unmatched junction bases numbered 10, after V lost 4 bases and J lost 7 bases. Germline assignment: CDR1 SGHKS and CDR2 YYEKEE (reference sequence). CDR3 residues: CASSVSGSWRNEQFF. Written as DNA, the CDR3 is TGTGCCAGCAGCGTAAGCGGGAGCTGGAGGAATGAGCAGTTCTTC.

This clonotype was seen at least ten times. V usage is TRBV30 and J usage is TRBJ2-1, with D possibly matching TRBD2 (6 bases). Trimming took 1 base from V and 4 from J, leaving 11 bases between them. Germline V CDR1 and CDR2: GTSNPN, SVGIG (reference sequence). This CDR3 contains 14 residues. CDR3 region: CAWSGASVYNEQFF. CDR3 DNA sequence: TGTGCCTGGAGTGGTGCTAGCGTATACAATGAGCAGTTCTTC.

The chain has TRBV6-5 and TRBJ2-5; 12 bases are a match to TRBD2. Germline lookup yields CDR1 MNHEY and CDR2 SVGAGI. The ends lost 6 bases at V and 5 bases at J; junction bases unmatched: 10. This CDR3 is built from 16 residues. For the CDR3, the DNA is TGTGCCAGCAGCTCGACTAGCGGGAGTTTATTCGAGACCCAGTACTTC. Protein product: CASSSTSGSLFETQYF.

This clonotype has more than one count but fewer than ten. In DNA form, the CDR3 reads TGTGCCAGCAGTACATCTCTCGGGACAGGGTTCTATGTGAACACCGGGGAGCTGTTTTTT. As protein: CASSTSLGTGFYVNTGELFF. The gene calls are TRBV11-2 and TRBJ2-2, with 9 bases identical to TRBD1. V lost 6 bases to trimming and J lost 1 base; unmatched junction nucleotides: 18. The CDR3 is made up of 20 amino acids. CDR1 is SGHAT, CDR2 FQNNGV, per germline. The variable domain in full, with the rest retrieved from reference TRBV11-2 and TRBJ2-2, is EAGVAQSPRYKIIEKRQSVAFWCNPISGHATLYWYQQILGQGPKLLIQFQNNGVVDDSQLPKDRFSAERLKGVDSTLKIQPAKLEDSAVYLCASSTSLGTGFYVNTGELFFGEGSRLTVL.

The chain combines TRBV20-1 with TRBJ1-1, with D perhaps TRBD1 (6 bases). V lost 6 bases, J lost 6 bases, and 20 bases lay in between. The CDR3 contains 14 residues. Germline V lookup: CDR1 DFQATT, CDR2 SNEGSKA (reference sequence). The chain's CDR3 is CSATYRDVGSEAFF. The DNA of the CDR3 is TGCAGTGCAACTTACAGGGATGTTGGTTCTGAAGCTTTCTTT.

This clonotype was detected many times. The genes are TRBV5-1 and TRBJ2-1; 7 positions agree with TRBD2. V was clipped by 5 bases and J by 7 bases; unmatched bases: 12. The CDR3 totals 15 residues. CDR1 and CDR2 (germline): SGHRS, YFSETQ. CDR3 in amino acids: CASRLQVQGGNEQFF. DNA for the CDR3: TGCGCCAGCAGACTCCAGGTGCAGGGAGGGAATGAGCAGTTCTTC.

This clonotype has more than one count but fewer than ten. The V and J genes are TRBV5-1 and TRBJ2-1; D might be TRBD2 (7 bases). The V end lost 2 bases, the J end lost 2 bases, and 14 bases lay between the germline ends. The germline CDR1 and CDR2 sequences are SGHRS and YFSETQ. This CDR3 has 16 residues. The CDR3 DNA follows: TGCGCCAGCAGCTTTGGACAGAGCGGGACCTACAATGAGCAGTTCTTC. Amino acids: CASSFGQSGTYNEQFF.

CDR3 sequence (DNA): TGTGCCAGCAGCTCCCGGACTGGGAACGAGCAGTACTTC. Its translation: CASSSRTGNEQYF. V usage is TRBV9 and J usage is TRBJ2-7, with D tentatively TRBD2 (5 bases). This CDR3 contains 13 residues. Trimming cost V 4 bases and J 5 bases, with 13 bases left between them. The germline gives CDR1 SGDLS, CDR2 YYNGEE.

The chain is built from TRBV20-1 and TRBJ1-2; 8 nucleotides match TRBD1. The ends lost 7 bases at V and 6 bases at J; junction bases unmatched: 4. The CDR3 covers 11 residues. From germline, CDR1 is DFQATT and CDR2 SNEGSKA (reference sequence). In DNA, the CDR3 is TGCAGTGTCGGGACAGGCCATGGCTACACCTTC. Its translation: CSVGTGHGYTF.

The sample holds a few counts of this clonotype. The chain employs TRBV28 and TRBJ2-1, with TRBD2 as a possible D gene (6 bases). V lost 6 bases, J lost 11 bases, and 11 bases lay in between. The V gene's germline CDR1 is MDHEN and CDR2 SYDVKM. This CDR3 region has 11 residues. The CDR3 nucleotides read TGTGCCAGCAGCAAAGGAGGGAAGCAGTTCTTC. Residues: CASSKGGKQFF.

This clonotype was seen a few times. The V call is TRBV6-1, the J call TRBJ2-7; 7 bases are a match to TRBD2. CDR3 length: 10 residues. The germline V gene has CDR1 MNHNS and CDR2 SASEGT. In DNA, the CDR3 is TGTGGGGCGGGGGACTACGAGCAGTACTTC. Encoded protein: CGAGDYEQYF.

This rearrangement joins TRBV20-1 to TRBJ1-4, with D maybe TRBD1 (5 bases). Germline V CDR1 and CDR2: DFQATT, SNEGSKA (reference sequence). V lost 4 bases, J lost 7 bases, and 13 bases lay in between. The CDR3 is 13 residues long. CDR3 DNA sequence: TGCAGTGCTACCAGGGTGTCGGGTGAAAAACTGTTTTTT. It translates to CSATRVSGEKLFF.

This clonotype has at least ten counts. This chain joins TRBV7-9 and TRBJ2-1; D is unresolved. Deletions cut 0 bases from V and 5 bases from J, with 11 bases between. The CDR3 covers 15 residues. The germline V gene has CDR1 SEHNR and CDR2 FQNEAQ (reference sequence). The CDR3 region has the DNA TGTGCCAGCAGCTTAGCCGGCGGTACAAACAATGAGCAGTTCTTC. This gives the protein CASSLAGGTNNEQFF.

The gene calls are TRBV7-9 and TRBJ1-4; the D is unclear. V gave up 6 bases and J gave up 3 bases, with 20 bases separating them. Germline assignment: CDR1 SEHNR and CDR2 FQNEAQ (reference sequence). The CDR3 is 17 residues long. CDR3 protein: CASRNQRAGGSNEKLFF. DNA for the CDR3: TGTGCCAGCAGAAACCAGAGGGCAGGAGGATCTAATGAAAAACTGTTTTTT.

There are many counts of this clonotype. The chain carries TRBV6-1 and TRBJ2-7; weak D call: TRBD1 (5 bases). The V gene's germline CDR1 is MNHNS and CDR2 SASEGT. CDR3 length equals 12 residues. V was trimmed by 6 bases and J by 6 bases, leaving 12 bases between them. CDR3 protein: CASSPTGSEQYF. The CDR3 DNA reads TGTGCCAGCAGCCCAACAGGCTCCGAGCAGTACTTC.

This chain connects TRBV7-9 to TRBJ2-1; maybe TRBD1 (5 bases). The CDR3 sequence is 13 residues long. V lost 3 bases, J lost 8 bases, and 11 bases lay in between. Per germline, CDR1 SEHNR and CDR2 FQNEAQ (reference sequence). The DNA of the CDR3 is TGTGCCAGCAGCTTTCGACAGAGCCATGAGCAGTTCTTC. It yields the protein CASSFRQSHEQFF.

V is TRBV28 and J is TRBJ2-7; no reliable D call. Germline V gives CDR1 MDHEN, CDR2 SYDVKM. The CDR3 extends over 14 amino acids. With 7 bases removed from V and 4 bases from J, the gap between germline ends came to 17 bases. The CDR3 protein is CASTPGGVWYEQYF. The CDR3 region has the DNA TGTGCCAGCACCCCCGGCGGTGTCTGGTACGAGCAGTACTTC.

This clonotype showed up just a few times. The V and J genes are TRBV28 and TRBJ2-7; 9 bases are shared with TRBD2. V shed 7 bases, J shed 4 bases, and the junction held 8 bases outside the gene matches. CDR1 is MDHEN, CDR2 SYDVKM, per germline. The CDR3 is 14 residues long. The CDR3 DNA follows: TGTGCCAGCACGGTTAGTAGCGGGAGTTACGAGCAGTACTTC. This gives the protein CASTVSSGSYEQYF.